These 20 T cell receptor beta chains were all obtained from the same sample, sequenced in a study of T cell responses to AZD1222 COVID-19 vaccine. Using immunoSEQ multiplex PCR, the repertoire was profiled, and TCRdb retains in-frame clones only, with some absent. The table shows under 200,000 clones, with 87% occurring only once. The sample consisted of peripheral blood, taken on day 0 of MenACWY control vaccination. All receptors come from an adult in good health.

This chain uses TRBV7-2 with TRBJ2-7; 10 nucleotides agree with TRBD2. Trimming took 5 bases from V and 1 from J; bases not matched to a gene: 5. Germline CDR1 reads SGHTA; CDR2 reads FQGNSA. The CDR3 consists of 15 residues. The CDR3 is CASSPIAGGSYEQYF. CDR3 in DNA: TGTGCCAGCAGCCCAATAGCGGGGGGTTCCTACGAGCAGTACTTC.

V and J are TRBV4-1 and TRBJ2-7, with a possible D match to TRBD1 (6 bases). V shed 0 bases and J shed 2 bases, with 11 bases lying between them. In germline, CDR1 is MGHRA, CDR2 YSYEKL. The CDR3 length is 15 residues. The CDR3 region has the DNA TGCGCCAGCAGCCAAGAGGACCAGGGGCCCTACGAGCAGTACTTC. This encodes CASSQEDQGPYEQYF.

The chain carries TRBV27 and TRBJ2-2; D remains unclear. This CDR3 region has 12 residues. The germline V and J ends were trimmed by 4 bases and 3 bases, with 3 bases remaining between them. Per the germline V gene, CDR1 is MNHEY and CDR2 is SMNVEV (reference sequence). The CDR3 DNA sequence: TGTGCCAGCAGTTCCTACACCGGGGAGCTGTTTTTT. Translated, it gives CASSSYTGELFF.

V usage is TRBV19 and J usage is TRBJ2-1, with 12 positions matching TRBD2. Germline V gives CDR1 LNHDA, CDR2 SQIVND (reference sequence). The CDR3 consists of 18 residues. V lost 6 bases to trimming and J lost 5 bases; unmatched junction nucleotides: 14. CDR3 amino acids: CASSYRSGTSGQNNEQFF. DNA for the CDR3: TGTGCCAGTAGCTACCGATCCGGGACTAGCGGGCAAAACAATGAGCAGTTCTTC.

The V and J genes are TRBV7-9 and TRBJ2-7, with 13 bases matching TRBD2. The CDR3 has 16 amino acids. Germline V gene data show CDR1 as SEHNR and CDR2 as FQNEAQ (reference sequence). The V segment lost 5 bases and the J segment 4 bases; nucleotides outside the gene matches: 8. The CDR3 coding sequence is TGTGCCAGCAGCCCTACTAGCGGGGGGGCCGAGTACGAGCAGTACTTC. Amino acids: CASSPTSGGAEYEQYF.

This clone was recorded once. The rearrangement joins TRBV2 to TRBJ2-3, with D possibly TRBD1 on 6 matching bases. The ends were cut back, 8 bases at V and 0 bases at J, with 15 bases in the middle. Germline-derived CDR1 and CDR2 are SNHLY and FYNNEI. CDR3 length equals 15 residues. The DNA for the CDR3 is TGTGCCAGCGAACTCCTACAGGGAAGCACAGATACGCAGTATTTT. The encoded protein is CASELLQGSTDTQYF. Looking up the rest from reference TRBV2 and TRBJ2-3 gives the full variable domain: EPEVTQTPSHQVTQMGQEVILRCVPISNHLYFYWYRQILGQKVEFLVSFYNNEISEKSEIFDDQFSVERPDGSNFTLKIRSTKLEDSAMYFCASELLQGSTDTQYFGPGTRLTVL.

The chain recombines TRBV5-8 with TRBJ1-1; 9 bases are a match to TRBD1. Looked up from germline, CDR1 is SGHTS and CDR2 is YDEGEE. With 6 bases clipped from V and 3 bases from J, the junction kept 6 bases outside the gene matches. The CDR3 sequence is 14 residues long. The CDR3 sequence: CASTQDRGDTEAFF. In DNA form, the CDR3 reads TGTGCCAGCACCCAAGACAGGGGGGACACTGAAGCTTTCTTT.

This clone has more than one count but fewer than ten. The chain has TRBV7-2 and TRBJ1-2; D remains unclear. V was pared by 4 bases and J by 7 bases, with 13 bases between. The CDR3 is made up of 13 amino acids. Germline V lookup: CDR1 SGHTA, CDR2 FQGNSA. CDR3 region: CASSSGRRGGYTF. For the CDR3, the DNA is TGTGCCAGCAGCTCCGGACGGCGCGGTGGCTACACCTTC.

This chain joins TRBV21-1 and TRBJ2-7; the table names TRBD2, a call not compared with the DNA. TRBV21-1 is shown as a pseudogene. CDR3 length equals 14 residues. CDR3 residues: CASSNFSSSYEQYF. In nucleotides, the CDR3 is TGTGCCAGCAGCAATTTTAGCAGCTCCTACGAGCAGTACTTC.

The V gene is TRBV11-2, the J gene TRBJ2-3; D gene ambiguous. This CDR3 contains 14 residues. Germline CDR1 is SGHAT and CDR2 is FQNNGV. Trimming removed 0 bases from V and 5 bases from J, with 9 bases in between. In DNA form, the CDR3 reads TGTGCCAGCAGCTTAGATCTGACCGTAGATACGCAGTATTTT. It yields the protein CASSLDLTVDTQYF.

This chain uses TRBV6-1 with TRBJ2-6; D gene uncertain. Germline CDR1 reads MNHNS; CDR2 reads SASEGT. Trimming pared 0 bases from V and 2 bases from J, leaving 5 bases between. This CDR3 is 15 amino acids long. CDR3 sequence (DNA): TGTGCCAGCAGTGAAGCGGTGGCTGGGGCCAACGTCCTGACTTTC. Translation gives CASSEAVAGANVLTF.

The chain recombines TRBV7-9 with TRBJ2-5; TRBD1 might be the D (5 bases). The germline gives CDR1 SEHNR, CDR2 FQNEAQ (reference sequence). The CDR3 runs to 14 residues. V was cut by 5 bases and J by 5 bases, with 15 bases left in between. Here the CDR3 reads CASSTGGIGETQYF. The CDR3, as DNA: TGTGCCAGCAGCACAGGCGGCATAGGGGAGACCCAGTACTTC.

This clone was seen only once. CDR3 DNA sequence: TGTGCCAGCAGTGACCAGACCGGGAGGGCTTTCTTT. Residues: CASSDQTGRAFF. The chain has TRBV6-4 and TRBJ1-1; D not resolved. The CDR3 runs 12 residues. Germline V gene lookup returns CDR1 MRHNA and CDR2 SNTAGT. V was trimmed by 2 bases and J by 11 bases, leaving 12 bases between them.

The chain is built from TRBV12-3 or TRBV12-4 and TRBJ2-4; no firm D call. The ends were cut back, 6 bases at V and 4 bases at J, with 7 bases in the middle. This CDR3 region has 12 residues. The chain's CDR3 is CASSGAKNIQYF. CDR3 bases: TGTGCCAGCAGCGGAGCAAAAAACATTCAGTACTTC.

This chain joins TRBV6-4 and TRBJ1-5; TRBD1 might be the D (5 bases). Looked up from germline, CDR1 is MRHNA and CDR2 is SNTAGT. CDR3 size: 13 residues. Trimming pared 4 bases from V and 7 bases from J, leaving 11 bases between. The CDR3 nucleotides read TGTGCCAGCAGTGTAGAAGAGGGGCAGCCCCAGCATTTT. Residues: CASSVEEGQPQHF.

CDR3 loop: CASSISASGNQPQHF. The CDR3 DNA reads as TGTGCCAGTAGTATTAGCGCAAGCGGGAATCAGCCCCAGCATTTT. The chain uses TRBV19 and TRBJ1-5; D is unresolved. Germline assignment: CDR1 LNHDA and CDR2 SQIVND (reference sequence). The CDR3 runs to 15 residues. V lost 3 bases to trimming and J lost 4 bases, with 13 bases between them.

The chain carries TRBV9 and TRBJ2-7; 8 bases fit TRBD1. This CDR3 has 16 residues. Germline CDR1 is SGDLS and CDR2 is YYNGEE. The ends lost 0 bases at V and 2 bases at J; junction bases unmatched: 7. CDR3 bases: TGTGCCAGCAGCGTAGGGGACGGGACAGGCCCCTACGAGCAGTACTTC. Its translation: CASSVGDGTGPYEQYF.

The chain carries TRBV21-1 and TRBJ1-3; the table's D call of TRBD1 was not tested on the DNA. TRBV21-1 is an annotated pseudogene. The CDR3 extends over 19 amino acids. The CDR3 loop is CASSKRATLQGPSGNTIYF. CDR3 sequence (DNA): TGTGCCAGCAGCAAAAGGGCAACGCTACAGGGGCCCTCTGGAAACACCATATATTTT.

The chain couples TRBV4-1 to TRBJ2-7, with 11 bases aligning to TRBD2. V lost 3 bases to trimming and J lost 2 bases; unmatched junction nucleotides: 3. Germline assignment: CDR1 MGHRA and CDR2 YSYEKL. CDR3 length: 15 amino acids. CDR3 bases: TGCGCCAGCAGCCAGCCGGGACTAGCGGCCTACGAGCAGTACTTC. This translates into CASSQPGLAAYEQYF.

The genes are TRBV5-4 and TRBJ1-6; D might be TRBD1 (5 bases). CDR1 is SGHNT, CDR2 YYREEE, per germline (reference sequence). V was trimmed by 0 bases and J by 9 bases, leaving 13 bases between them. This CDR3 has 15 amino acids. The CDR3 protein is CASSLAAGSSSPLHF. The CDR3 coding sequence is TGTGCCAGCAGCTTGGCCGCAGGGAGTAGTTCACCCCTCCACTTT.